Described below is a single TCR beta chain sequence and its context. Its antigen is as yet unknown. This entry belongs to a study of cytomegalovirus exposure and HLA in healthy donors. PCR used 60 Vbeta primers and 13 Jbeta primers. In the study's own analysis: An analysis performed later counted 75 million to 80 million unique TCR beta chains (roughly 11 million of them shared). Sequencing was performed with immunoSEQ multiplex PCR; in TCRdb, only in-frame clones are kept and a portion is missing. V and J calls and clone size are those listed in that table; D and trimming were worked out from the DNA. The table records about 160,000 clones, approximately 80% of them present only once. Findings and limits, study-wide: As immune exposure information, only CMV serostatus was available. Cytomegalovirus-associated TCR beta chains were listed, numbering some 180. A few V segments could not be told apart, such as TRBV6-2 and TRBV6-3, and were left out.

The CDR3 covers 16 residues. CDR1 and CDR2 (germline): MDHEN, SYDVKM. Germline trimming cut 10 bases from V and 2 bases from J; bases unmatched to any gene: 12. This chain joins TRBV28 and TRBJ2-2, with TRBD1 matching 8 bases. This TCR derives from a male donor in good health and CMV-seronegative. The sequenced material came from PBMCs. CDR3 amino acids: CATFPRTGINTGELFF. In DNA, the CDR3 is TGTGCCACCTTTCCTCGGACAGGGATAAACACCGGGGAGCTGTTTTTT. The entire variable domain, with the rest obtained from reference TRBV28 and TRBJ2-2, is as follows: DVKVTQSSRYLVKRTGEKVFLECVQDMDHENMFWYRQDPGLGLRLIYFSYDVKMKEKGDIPEGYSVSREKKERFSLILESASTNQTSMYLCATFPRTGINTGELFFGEGSRLTVL.